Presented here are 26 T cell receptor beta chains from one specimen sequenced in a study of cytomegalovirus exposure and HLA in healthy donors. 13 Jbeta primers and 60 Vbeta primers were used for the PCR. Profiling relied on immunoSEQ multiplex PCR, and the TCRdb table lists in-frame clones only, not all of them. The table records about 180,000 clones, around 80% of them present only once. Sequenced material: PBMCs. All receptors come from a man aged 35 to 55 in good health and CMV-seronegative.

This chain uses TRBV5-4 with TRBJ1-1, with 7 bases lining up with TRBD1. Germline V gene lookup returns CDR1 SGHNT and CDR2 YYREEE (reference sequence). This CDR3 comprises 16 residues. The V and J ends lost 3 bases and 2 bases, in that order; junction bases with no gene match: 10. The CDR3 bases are TGTGCCAGCAGCTCTGGAGGGTGGGACAGCAACACTGAAGCTTTCTTT. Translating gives CASSSGGWDSNTEAFF.

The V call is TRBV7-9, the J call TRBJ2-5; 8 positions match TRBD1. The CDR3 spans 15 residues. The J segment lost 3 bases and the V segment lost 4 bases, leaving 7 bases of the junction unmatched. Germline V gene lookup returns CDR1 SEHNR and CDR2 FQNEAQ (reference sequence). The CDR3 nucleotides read TGTGCCAGCAGCTCCCCCGGGACAGGAGAAGAGACCCAGTACTTC. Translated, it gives CASSSPGTGEETQYF.

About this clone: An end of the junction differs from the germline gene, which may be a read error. CDR3 loop: CASSERYRQGTEETQYF. The DNA of the CDR3 is TGCGCCAGCAGCGAAAGGTACCGACAGGGGACCGAAGAAACCCAGTACTTC. V and J are TRBV4-1 and TRBJ2-5; 8 bases agree with TRBD1. Germline V gene lookup returns CDR1 MGHRA and CDR2 YSYEKL. This CDR3 has 17 amino acids.

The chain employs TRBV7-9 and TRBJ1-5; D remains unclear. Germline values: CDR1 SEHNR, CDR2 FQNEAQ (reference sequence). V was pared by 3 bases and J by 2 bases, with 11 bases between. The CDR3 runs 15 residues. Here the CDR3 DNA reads TGTGCCAGCAGCTTGGAGGGTGTCGGCAATCAGCCCCAGCATTTT. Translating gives CASSLEGVGNQPQHF.

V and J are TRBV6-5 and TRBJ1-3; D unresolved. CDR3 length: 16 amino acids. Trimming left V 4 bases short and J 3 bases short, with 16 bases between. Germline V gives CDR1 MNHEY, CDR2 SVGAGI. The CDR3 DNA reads TGTGCCAGCAGTTCCCCTGGGAGCTGGGGTGGAAACACCATATATTTT. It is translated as CASSSPGSWGGNTIYF.

CDR3 region: CASKAALGTDTQYF. For the CDR3, the DNA is TGTGCCAGTAAAGCGGCCCTTGGGACAGATACGCAGTATTTT. The rearrangement joins TRBV28 to TRBJ2-3; D might be TRBD2 (5 bases). The V end was cut by 9 bases, the J end by 3 bases, with 16 bases between. Germline V gene sequence: CDR1 MDHEN, CDR2 SYDVKM. CDR3 length: 14 amino acids.

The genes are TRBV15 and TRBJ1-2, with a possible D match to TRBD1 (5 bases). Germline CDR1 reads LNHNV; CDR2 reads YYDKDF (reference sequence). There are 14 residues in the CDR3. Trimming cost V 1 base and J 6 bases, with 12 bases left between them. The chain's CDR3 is CATSRVPDSNGYTF. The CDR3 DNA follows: TGTGCCACCAGCAGAGTGCCTGACAGCAATGGCTACACCTTC.

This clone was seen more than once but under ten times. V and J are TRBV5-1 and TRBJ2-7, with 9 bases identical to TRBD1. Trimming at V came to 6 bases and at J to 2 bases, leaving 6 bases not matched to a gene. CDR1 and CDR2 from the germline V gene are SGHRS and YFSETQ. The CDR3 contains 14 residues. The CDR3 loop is CASTPQGAPYEQYF. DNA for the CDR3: TGCGCCAGCACCCCACAGGGGGCCCCCTACGAGCAGTACTTC.

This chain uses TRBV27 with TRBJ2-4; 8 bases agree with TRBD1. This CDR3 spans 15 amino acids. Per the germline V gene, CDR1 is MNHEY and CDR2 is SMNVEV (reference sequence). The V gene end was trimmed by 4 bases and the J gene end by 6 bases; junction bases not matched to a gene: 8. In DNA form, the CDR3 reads TGTGCCAGCAGTTCAAAGGACAGGGTAAGAAACATTCAGTACTTC. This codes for CASSSKDRVRNIQYF.

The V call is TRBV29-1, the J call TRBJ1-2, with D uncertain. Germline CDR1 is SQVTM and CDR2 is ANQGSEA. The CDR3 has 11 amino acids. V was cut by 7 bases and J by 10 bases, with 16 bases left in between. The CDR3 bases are TGCAGCGCCCGGTACGGAGAGCACTACACCTTC. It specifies CSARYGEHYTF.

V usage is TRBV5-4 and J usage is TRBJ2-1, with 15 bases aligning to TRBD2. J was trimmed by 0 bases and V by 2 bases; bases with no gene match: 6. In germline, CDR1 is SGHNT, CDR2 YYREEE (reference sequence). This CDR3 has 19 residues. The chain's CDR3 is CASSFGTSGRQSSYNEQFF. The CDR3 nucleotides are TGTGCCAGCAGCTTCGGGACTAGCGGGAGGCAGAGCTCCTACAATGAGCAGTTCTTC. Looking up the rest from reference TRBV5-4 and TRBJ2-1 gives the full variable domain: ETGVTQSPTHLIKTRGQQVTLRCSSQSGHNTVSWYQQALGQGPQFIFQYYREEENGRGNFPPRFSGLQFPNYSSELNVNALELDDSALYLCASSFGTSGRQSSYNEQFFGPGTRLTVL.

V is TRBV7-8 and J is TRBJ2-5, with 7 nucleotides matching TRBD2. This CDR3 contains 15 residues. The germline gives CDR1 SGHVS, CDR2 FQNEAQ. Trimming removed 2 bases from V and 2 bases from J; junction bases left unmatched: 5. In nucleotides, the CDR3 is TGTGCCAGCAGCTTACGCCTAGCGGCTCAAGAGACCCAGTACTTC. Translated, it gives CASSLRLAAQETQYF. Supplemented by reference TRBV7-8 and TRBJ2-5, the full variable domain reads GAGVSQSPRYKVAKRGQDVALRCDPISGHVSLFWYQQALGQGPEFLTYFQNEAQLDKSGLPSDRFFAERPEGSVSTLKIQRTQQEDSAVYLCASSLRLAAQETQYFGPGTRLLVL.

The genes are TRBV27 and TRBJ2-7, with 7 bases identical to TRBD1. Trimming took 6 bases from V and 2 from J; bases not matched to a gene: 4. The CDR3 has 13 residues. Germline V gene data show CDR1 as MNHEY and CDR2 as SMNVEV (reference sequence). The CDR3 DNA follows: TGTGCCAGCAGCTTCGGACAGGCCTACGAGCAGTACTTC. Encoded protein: CASSFGQAYEQYF.

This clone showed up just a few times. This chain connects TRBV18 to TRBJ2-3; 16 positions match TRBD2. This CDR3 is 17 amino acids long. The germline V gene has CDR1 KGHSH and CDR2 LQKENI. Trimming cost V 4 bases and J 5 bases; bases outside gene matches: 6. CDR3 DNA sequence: TGTGCCAGCTCACGGGGACTAGCGGGGGGGCCGAGAGATACGCAGTATTTT. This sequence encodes CASSRGLAGGPRDTQYF.

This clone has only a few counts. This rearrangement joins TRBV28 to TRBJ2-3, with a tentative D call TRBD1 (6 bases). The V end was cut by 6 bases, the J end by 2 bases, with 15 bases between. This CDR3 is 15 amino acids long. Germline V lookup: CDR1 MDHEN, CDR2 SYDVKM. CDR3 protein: CASSRGRGFTDTQYF. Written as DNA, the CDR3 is TGTGCCAGCAGCAGGGGTAGAGGGTTCACAGATACGCAGTATTTT. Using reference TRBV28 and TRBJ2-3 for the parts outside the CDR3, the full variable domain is DVKVTQSSRYLVKRTGEKVFLECVQDMDHENMFWYRQDPGLGLRLIYFSYDVKMKEKGDIPEGYSVSREKKERFSLILESASTNQTSMYLCASSRGRGFTDTQYFGPGTRLTVL.

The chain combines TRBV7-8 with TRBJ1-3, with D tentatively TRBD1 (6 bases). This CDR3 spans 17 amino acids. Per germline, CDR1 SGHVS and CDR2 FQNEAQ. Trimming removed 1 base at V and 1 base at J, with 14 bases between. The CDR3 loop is CASSLGAGAFSGNTIYF. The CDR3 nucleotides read TGTGCCAGCAGCTTAGGGGCAGGGGCATTTTCTGGAAACACCATATATTTT. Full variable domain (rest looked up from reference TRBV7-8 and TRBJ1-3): GAGVSQSPRYKVAKRGQDVALRCDPISGHVSLFWYQQALGQGPEFLTYFQNEAQLDKSGLPSDRFFAERPEGSVSTLKIQRTQQEDSAVYLCASSLGAGAFSGNTIYFGEGSWLTVV.

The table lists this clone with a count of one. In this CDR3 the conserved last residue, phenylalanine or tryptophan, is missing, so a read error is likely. As DNA, the CDR3 is TGTGCCAGCAGCCCCTCAGCTACAGGGAACTATGGCTACACCTCC. The encoded protein is CASSPSATGNYGYTS. The V and J genes are TRBV5-4 and TRBJ1-2; D perhaps matches TRBD1 (6 bases). The V gene lost 4 bases and the J gene lost 2 bases, with 15 bases spanning the gap. The CDR3 has 15 amino acids. CDR1 SGHNT and CDR2 YYREEE come from the germline V gene (reference sequence).

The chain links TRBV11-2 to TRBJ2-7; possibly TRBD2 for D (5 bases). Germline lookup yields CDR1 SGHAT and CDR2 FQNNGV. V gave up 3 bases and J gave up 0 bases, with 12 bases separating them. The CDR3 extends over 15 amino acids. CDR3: CASSFGAAGSYEQYF. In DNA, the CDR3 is TGTGCCAGCAGCTTCGGAGCGGCAGGCTCCTACGAGCAGTACTTC.

The CDR3 DNA reads TGTGCCAGCAGCTTAGGGACTTTGGAGACCCAGTACTTC. Translation gives CASSLGTLETQYF. The chain joins TRBV7-3 to TRBJ2-5; a possible D gene is TRBD2 (6 bases). Germline V CDR1 and CDR2: SGHTA, FQGTGA. Trimming pared 2 bases from V and 5 bases from J, leaving 9 bases between. CDR3 size: 13 residues.

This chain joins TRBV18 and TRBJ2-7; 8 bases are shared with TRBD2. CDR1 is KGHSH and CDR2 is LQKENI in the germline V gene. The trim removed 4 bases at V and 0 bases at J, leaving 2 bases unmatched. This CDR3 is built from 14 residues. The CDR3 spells CASSRSGDSYEQYF. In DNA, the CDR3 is TGTGCCAGCTCACGTAGCGGGGACTCCTACGAGCAGTACTTC.

Here the CDR3 DNA reads TGTGCCAGTAGTGTAACATTGAACACTGAAGCTTTCTTT. Protein sequence: CASSVTLNTEAFF. The rearrangement links TRBV19 to TRBJ1-1; D unclear. This CDR3 is 13 amino acids long. Germline loops: CDR1 LNHDA, CDR2 SQIVND (reference sequence). The germline V and J ends were trimmed by 5 bases and 0 bases, with 7 bases remaining between them.

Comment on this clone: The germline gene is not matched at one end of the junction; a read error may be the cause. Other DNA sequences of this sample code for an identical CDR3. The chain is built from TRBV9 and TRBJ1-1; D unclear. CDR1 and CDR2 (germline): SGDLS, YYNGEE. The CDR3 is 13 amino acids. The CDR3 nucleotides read TGCGCCAGCAGCGTAGCAGGCAACACTGAAGCTTTCTTT. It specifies CASSVAGNTEAFF.

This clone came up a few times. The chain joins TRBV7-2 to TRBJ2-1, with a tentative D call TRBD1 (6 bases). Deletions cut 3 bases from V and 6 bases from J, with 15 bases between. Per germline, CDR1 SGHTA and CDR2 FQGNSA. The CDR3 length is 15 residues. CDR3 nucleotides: TGTGCCAGCAGCTTCTACGGGACACTTGGCAATGAGCAGTTCTTC. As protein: CASSFYGTLGNEQFF. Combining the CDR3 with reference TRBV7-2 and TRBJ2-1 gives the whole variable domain GAGVSQSPSNKVTEKGKDVELRCDPISGHTALYWYRQSLGQGLEFLIYFQGNSAPDKSGLPSDRFSAERTGGSVSTLTIQRTQQEDSAVYLCASSFYGTLGNEQFFGPGTRLTVL.

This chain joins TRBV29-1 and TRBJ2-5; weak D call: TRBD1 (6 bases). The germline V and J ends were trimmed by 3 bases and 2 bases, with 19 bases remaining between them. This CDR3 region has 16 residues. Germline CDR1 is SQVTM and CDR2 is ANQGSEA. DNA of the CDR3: TGCAGCGTTGATACCCGGACCAGGGGACGACAAGAGACCCAGTACTTC. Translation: CSVDTRTRGRQETQYF.

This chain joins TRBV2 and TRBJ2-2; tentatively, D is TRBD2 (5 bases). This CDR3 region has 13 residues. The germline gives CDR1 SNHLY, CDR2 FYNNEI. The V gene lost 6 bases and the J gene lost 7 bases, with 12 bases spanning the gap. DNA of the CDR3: TGTGCCAGCAGGAGGGCGGCCGTCGGGGAGCTGTTTTTT. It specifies CASRRAAVGELFF.

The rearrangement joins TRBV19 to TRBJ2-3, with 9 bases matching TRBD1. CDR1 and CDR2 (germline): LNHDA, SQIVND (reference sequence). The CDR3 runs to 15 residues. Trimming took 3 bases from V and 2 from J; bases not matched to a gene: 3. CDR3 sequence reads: CASSIDRGATDTQYF. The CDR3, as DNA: TGTGCCAGTAGTATCGACAGGGGGGCCACAGATACGCAGTATTTT.